This entry concerns a single T cell receptor beta chain. Time point here: pretreatment peripheral blood. The sample comes from a study of PD-L1 blockade in urothelial cancer. Background on the study: Blood samples had a median of 141,255 T cells.

The CDR3 is made up of 18 amino acids. V lost 8 bases, J lost 0 bases, and 23 bases lay in between. Germline lookup yields CDR1 MDHEN and CDR2 SYDVKM. Sequencing used immunoSEQ multiplex PCR; TCRdb keeps in-frame clones, though not all of them. The table shows around 100,000 clones, with around 86% occurring only once. The clonotype originates from a man aged 55 to 70 with urothelial cancer. The rearrangement uses TRBV28 and TRBJ1-5; D unresolved. The sequencing used PBMCs, collected around atezolizumab (anti-PD-L1) treatment. CDR3 bases: TGTGCCAGCTATCCCCCCAACCCCGCTTCTAATAGCAATCAGCCCCAGCATTTT. Translating gives CASYPPNPASNSNQPQHF.